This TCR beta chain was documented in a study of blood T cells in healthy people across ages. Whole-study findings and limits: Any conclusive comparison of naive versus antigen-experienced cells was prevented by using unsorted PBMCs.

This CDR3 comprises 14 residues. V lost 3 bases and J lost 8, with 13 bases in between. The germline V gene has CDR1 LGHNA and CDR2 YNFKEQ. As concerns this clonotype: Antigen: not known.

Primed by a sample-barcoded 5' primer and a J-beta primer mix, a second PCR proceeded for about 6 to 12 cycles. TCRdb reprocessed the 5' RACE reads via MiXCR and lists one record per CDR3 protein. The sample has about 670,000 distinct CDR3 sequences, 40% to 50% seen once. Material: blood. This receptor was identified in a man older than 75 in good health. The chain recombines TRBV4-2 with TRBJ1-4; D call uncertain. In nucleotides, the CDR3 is TGTGCCAGCAGCCAGTCGGGAGGCGAGGAAAAACTGTTTTTT. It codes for CASSQSGGEEKLFF.